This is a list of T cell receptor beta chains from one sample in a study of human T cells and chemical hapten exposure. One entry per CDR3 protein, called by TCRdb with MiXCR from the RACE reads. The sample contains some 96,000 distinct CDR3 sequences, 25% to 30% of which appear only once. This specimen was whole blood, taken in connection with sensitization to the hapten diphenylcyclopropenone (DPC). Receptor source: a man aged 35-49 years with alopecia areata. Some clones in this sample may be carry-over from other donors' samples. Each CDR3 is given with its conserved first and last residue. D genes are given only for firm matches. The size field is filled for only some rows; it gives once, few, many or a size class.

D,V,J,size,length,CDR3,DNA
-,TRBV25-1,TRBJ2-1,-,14,CASSDLASYNEQFF,TGTGCCAGCAGTGACCTGGCTTCCTACAATGAGCAGTTCTTC
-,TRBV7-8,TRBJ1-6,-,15,CASSPYGNRGSPLHF,TGTGCCAGCAGCCCATACGGGAATAGGGGATCACCCCTCCACTTT
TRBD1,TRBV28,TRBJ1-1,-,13,CASNGTENTEAFF,TGTGCCAGCAACGGGACAGAGAACACTGAAGCTTTCTTT
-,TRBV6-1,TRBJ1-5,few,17,CASSEARTGAFNQPQHF,TGTGCCAGCAGTGAAGCGCGGACGGGCGCCTTTAATCAGCCCCAGCATTTT
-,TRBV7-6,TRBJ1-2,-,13,CASSLAGTDGYTF,TGTGCCAGCAGCTTGGCGGGAACGGATGGCTACACCTTC
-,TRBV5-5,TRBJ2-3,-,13,CASSLGPTDTQYF,TGTGCCAGCAGCTTGGGACCCACAGATACGCAGTATTTT
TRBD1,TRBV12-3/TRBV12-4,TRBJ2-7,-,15,CASSSGTGRCYEQYF,TGTGCCAGCAGTTCCGGGACAGGGCGCTGCTACGAGCAGTACTTC
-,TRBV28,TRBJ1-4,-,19,CASSFPPGESGATNEKLFF,TGTGCCAGCAGTTTCCCCCCAGGCGAAAGTGGGGCAACTAATGAAAAACTGTTTTTT
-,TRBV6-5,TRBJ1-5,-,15,CASSSRGDSNQPQHF,TGTGCCAGCAGTTCTAGAGGAGATAGCAATCAGCCCCAGCATTTT
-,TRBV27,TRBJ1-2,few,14,CASSSLRGWYGYTF,TGTGCCAGCAGTTCCCTTAGGGGGTGGTATGGCTACACCTTC
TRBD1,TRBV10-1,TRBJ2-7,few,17,CASSESEWWGQTYEQYF,TGCGCCAGCAGTGAGTCGGAATGGTGGGGACAGACCTACGAGCAGTACTTC
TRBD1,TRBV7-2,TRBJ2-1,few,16,CASSLDLGQIYNEQFF,TGTGCCAGCAGCTTAGATTTGGGACAGATATACAATGAGCAGTTCTTC
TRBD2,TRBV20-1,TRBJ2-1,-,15,CSAIRLAGTGNEQFF,TGCAGTGCTATAAGACTAGCGGGAACTGGTAATGAGCAGTTCTTC
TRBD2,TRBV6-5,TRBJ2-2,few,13,CASKTSGKVELFF,TGTGCCAGCAAGACTAGCGGGAAGGTGGAGCTGTTTTTT
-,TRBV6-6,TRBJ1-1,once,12,CASTAARTEAFF,TGTGCCAGCACCGCAGCTCGCACTGAAGCTTTCTTT
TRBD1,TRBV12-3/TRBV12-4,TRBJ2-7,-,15,CASSSPGQGVYEQYF,TGTGCCAGCAGTTCCCCGGGACAGGGGGTATACGAGCAGTACTTC
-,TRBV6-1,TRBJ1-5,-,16,CASSHYTTVSNQPQHF,TGTGCCAGCAGTCATTACACTACAGTTAGCAATCAGCCCCAGCATTTT
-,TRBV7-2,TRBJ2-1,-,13,CASSAVSYNEQFF,TGTGCCAGCAGCGCAGTATCCTACAATGAGCAGTTCTTC
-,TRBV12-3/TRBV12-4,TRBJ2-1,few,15,CASGETGRPYNEQFF,TGTGCCAGCGGGGAGACAGGGAGGCCCTACAATGAGCAGTTCTTC
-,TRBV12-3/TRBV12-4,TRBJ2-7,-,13,CASTRAGSTGQYF,TGTGCCAGCACCCGGGCTGGGAGTACAGGGCAGTACTTC
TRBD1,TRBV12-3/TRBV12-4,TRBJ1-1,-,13,CASSLDRDGRAFF,TGTGCCAGCAGTCTTGACAGGGACGGACGAGCTTTCTTT
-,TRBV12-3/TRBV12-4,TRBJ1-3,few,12,CASSLRGNTIYF,TGTGCCAGCAGTTTAAGGGGAAACACCATATATTTT
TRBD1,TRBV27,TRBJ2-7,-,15,CASSSGQGIANEQYF,TGTGCCAGCAGTTCCGGACAGGGAATCGCTAACGAGCAGTACTTC
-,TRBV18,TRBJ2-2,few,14,CASSLTRNTGELFF,TGTGCCAGCTCCCTCACGCGGAACACCGGGGAGCTGTTTTTT
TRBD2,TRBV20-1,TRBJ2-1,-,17,CSAIGGRLPSSYNEQFF,TGCAGTGCTATCGGCGGGAGGCTTCCGAGCTCCTACAATGAGCAGTTCTTC
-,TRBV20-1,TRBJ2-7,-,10,CSAKSYEQYF,TGCAGTGCAAAATCCTACGAGCAGTACTTC
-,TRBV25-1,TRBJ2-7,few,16,CASSERSGRGLDEQYF,TGTGCCAGCAGTGAAAGGAGTGGGAGAGGTTTAGACGAGCAGTACTTC
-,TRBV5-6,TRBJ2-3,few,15,CASSLKLGLWDTQYF,TGTGCCAGCAGCTTGAAGTTGGGACTCTGGGATACGCAGTATTTT
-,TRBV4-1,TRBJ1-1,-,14,CASSQGVLNTEAFF,TGCGCCAGCAGCCAGGGGGTCTTGAACACTGAAGCTTTCTTT
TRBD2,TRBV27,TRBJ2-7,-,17,CASSSPRGLAGSYEQYF,TGTGCCAGCAGTTCTCCTAGGGGACTAGCGGGATCCTACGAGCAGTACTTC
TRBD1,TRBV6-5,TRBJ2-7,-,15,CASSYRNRGSREQYF,TGTGCCAGCAGTTACCGGAACAGGGGAAGTCGCGAGCAGTACTTC
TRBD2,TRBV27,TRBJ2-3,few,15,CARGLAGQRGYTQYF,TGTGCCAGGGGACTAGCGGGCCAAAGGGGATATACGCAGTATTTT
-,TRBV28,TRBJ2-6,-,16,CASSPATGAGANVLTF,TGTGCCAGCAGCCCGGCGACAGGAGCCGGGGCCAACGTCCTGACTTTC
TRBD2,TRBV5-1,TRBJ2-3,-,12,CASRTSEDTQYF,TGCGCCAGCAGAACTAGCGAAGATACGCAGTATTTT
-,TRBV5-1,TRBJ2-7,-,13,CASSLALTAEQYF,TGCGCCAGCAGCTTGGCTCTGACGGCCGAGCAGTACTTC
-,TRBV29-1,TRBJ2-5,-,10,CSAGEETQYF,TGCAGCGCGGGGGAAGAGACCCAGTACTTC
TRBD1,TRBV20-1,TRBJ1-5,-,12,CSALTGDRPQHF,TGCAGTGCTCTAACAGGGGATCGGCCCCAGCATTTT
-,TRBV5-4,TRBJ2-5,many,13,CASSLTDQETQYF,TGTGCCAGCAGCCTGACAGATCAAGAGACCCAGTACTTC
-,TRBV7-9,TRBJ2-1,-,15,CASSPTGRRTNEQFF,TGTGCCAGCAGTCCTACAGGGAGAAGGACCAATGAGCAGTTCTTC
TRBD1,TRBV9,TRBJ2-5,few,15,CASSAGDREGETQYF,TGTGCCAGCAGCGCTGGGGACAGGGAGGGAGAGACCCAGTACTTC
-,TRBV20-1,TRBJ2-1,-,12,CSAKQGGFEQFF,TGCAGTGCAAAGCAGGGGGGTTTTGAGCAGTTCTTC